This T cell receptor (beta chain) was retrieved from a study of T-cell memory formation after mild COVID-19. Study-wide context: TCR clusters largely stayed donor specific. Study-level findings and limits: Pre-infection memory contained some responding clones, which suggested that cross-reactive memory had joined. There was a balanced CD4/CD8 profile in clones contracting day 15 to 85, and later expanders leaned CD4+.

This clonotype was detected only a few times. What it recognizes is unknown. V lost 5 bases and J lost 4; bases outside the gene matches: 6. This CDR3 spans 15 amino acids. The germline V gene has CDR1 MNHEY and CDR2 SVGEGT. Employing constant-segment primers, 5'RACE generated TCR alpha and TCR beta cDNA libraries bearing sample barcodes and UMIs. A single record per CDR3 protein comes from TCRdb applying MiXCR to the 5' RACE reads. The table shows about 360,000 distinct CDR3 sequences, with approximately 15% occurring only once. The sample was PBMCs or a T cell subset sorted from them (not recorded which). The sequence was obtained from a man in his late teens or twenties who had mild COVID-19 (a few samples of this study predate the infection). Cell type and time point are not known. This rearrangement joins TRBV6-2 or TRBV6-3 to TRBJ1-1, with 11 positions matching TRBD1. The CDR3 region has the DNA TGTGCCAGCAGTCAGACCGGGACAGGGGGCACTGAAGCTTTCTTT. The encoded protein is CASSQTGTGGTEAFF.